This T cell receptor beta chain appears in the sequencing data of a study of cytomegalovirus exposure and HLA in healthy donors. Regarding the study as a whole: Generally TCR sequences proved uncommon, though certain public TCRs appeared in numerous donors. There were around 160 TCR beta chains listed as cytomegalovirus-associated.

A word on this clone: The antigen is undetermined.

Generated by immunoSEQ multiplex PCR, the TCRdb table keeps only in-frame clones and is missing some. The sample records 250,000 to 300,000 clones, almost 90% being singletons. Material: PBMCs. The sequence was collected from a woman between 18 and 29 years old in good health and CMV-seronegative.

The DNA of the CDR3 is TGTGCCAGCAGTAAGGGGCTAGCGGGGGGACATAATTCCTACAATGAGCAGTTCTTC. Translated, it gives CASSKGLAGGHNSYNEQFF. This chain joins TRBV9 and TRBJ2-1; 11 bases are shared with TRBD2. Germline lookup yields CDR1 SGDLS and CDR2 YYNGEE. V was pared by 5 bases and J by 1 base, with 14 bases of the junction left unmatched. The CDR3 length is 19 residues.